A selection of T cell receptor beta chains follows, all from one sample in a study of early T cells in non-severe SARS-CoV-2 infection. TCRdb called the 5' RACE reads again in MiXCR, with one record for every CDR3 protein. The sample includes about 70,000 distinct CDR3 sequences, 11% of them seen just once. The sample consisted of whole blood. The receptor set was obtained from an adult who was a healthcare worker with PCR-confirmed SARS-CoV-2 infection or an uninfected control (not recorded which). The CDR3 runs from the conserved cysteine through the conserved F or W. A D gene is named only where the DNA matches it firmly. For some rows the clone size is stated as once, few or many, or as a class when expanded; others skip it.

cdr3_nt: TGTGCCAGCAGCCCCGGGACAGGGGGGGTTGGCTACACCTTC
cdr3_aa: CASSPGTGGVGYTF
v_call: TRBV7-9
j_call: TRBJ1-2
d_call: TRBD1
clone_size: .

cdr3_nt: TGCGCCAGTAAGGGACAGGGCATCGGAGCTTTCTTT
cdr3_aa: CASKGQGIGAFF
v_call: TRBV5-1
j_call: TRBJ1-1
d_call: TRBD1
clone_size: few

cdr3_nt: TGTGCCAGCAGCTCCCGGACGGGCGCCGCGGCTGAAGCTTTCTTT
cdr3_aa: CASSSRTGAAAEAFF
v_call: TRBV7-2
j_call: TRBJ1-1
d_call: .
clone_size: many

cdr3_nt: TGCGCCAGCAGCCATGGGACAGGGTCCTACGAGCAGTACTTC
cdr3_aa: CASSHGTGSYEQYF
v_call: TRBV4-3
j_call: TRBJ2-7
d_call: TRBD1
clone_size: many

cdr3_nt: TGTGCCAGCAGAGCCGGGACAGTAGGCGAAAAACTGTTTTTT
cdr3_aa: CASRAGTVGEKLFF
v_call: TRBV6-6
j_call: TRBJ1-4
d_call: TRBD1
clone_size: .

cdr3_nt: TGCAGTGCTAGATCAGGGAATTCACCCCTCCACTTT
cdr3_aa: CSARSGNSPLHF
v_call: TRBV20-1
j_call: TRBJ1-6
d_call: .
clone_size: many

cdr3_nt: TGCGCCAGCAGCCAGGGGCAGGCCAACCAAGAGACCCAGTACTTC
cdr3_aa: CASSQGQANQETQYF
v_call: TRBV5-1
j_call: TRBJ2-5
d_call: .
clone_size: few

cdr3_nt: TGTGCCAGCAGCCAAGAATTCGGAGGAAACGGCTACACCTTC
cdr3_aa: CASSQEFGGNGYTF
v_call: TRBV4-2
j_call: TRBJ1-2
d_call: .
clone_size: many

cdr3_nt: TGTGCCAGCAACCCAGGGGGCGCAGATACGCAGTATTTT
cdr3_aa: CASNPGGADTQYF
v_call: TRBV7-2
j_call: TRBJ2-3
d_call: TRBD1
clone_size: few

cdr3_nt: TGTGCCAGCAGCCAAAAGGCTAGCACAGATACGCAGTATTTT
cdr3_aa: CASSQKASTDTQYF
v_call: TRBV5-4
j_call: TRBJ2-3
d_call: .
clone_size: .

cdr3_nt: TGTGCCACCAGTGAAGGGACAGGGGGTGATGAAGATACGCAGTATTTT
cdr3_aa: CATSEGTGGDEDTQYF
v_call: TRBV24-1
j_call: TRBJ2-3
d_call: TRBD1
clone_size: few

cdr3_nt: TGCAGCTCCACGGGGAGCGGGGGGGCCAGTGAGACCCAGTACTTC
cdr3_aa: CSSTGSGGASETQYF
v_call: TRBV29-1
j_call: TRBJ2-5
d_call: TRBD2
clone_size: few

cdr3_nt: TGCGCCAGCAGCTGGGACAGTACTTCCTACGAGCAGTACTTC
cdr3_aa: CASSWDSTSYEQYF
v_call: TRBV5-1
j_call: TRBJ2-7
d_call: TRBD1
clone_size: many

cdr3_nt: TGTGCCAGCAGCCAACTAGCGGGGAGCAATGAGCAGTTCTTC
cdr3_aa: CASSQLAGSNEQFF
v_call: TRBV7-9
j_call: TRBJ2-1
d_call: TRBD2
clone_size: many

cdr3_nt: TGTGCCAGCAGCTTGGGACAGGGGGTCTTCTATGGCTACACCTTC
cdr3_aa: CASSLGQGVFYGYTF
v_call: TRBV7-2
j_call: TRBJ1-2
d_call: TRBD1
clone_size: .

cdr3_nt: TGTGCCAGCAGCTCGGGGGACAGGCTATACAATGAGCAGTTCTTC
cdr3_aa: CASSSGDRLYNEQFF
v_call: TRBV7-9
j_call: TRBJ2-1
d_call: TRBD1
clone_size: .

cdr3_nt: TGTGCCAGCAGCTTAGACCGGGACAGGGGACTGTTTTTT
cdr3_aa: CASSLDRDRGLFF
v_call: TRBV11-2
j_call: TRBJ1-4
d_call: TRBD1
clone_size: .

cdr3_nt: TGCGCCAGCAGCTTGTCGGGGCCGGTCACTGAAGCTTTCTTT
cdr3_aa: CASSLSGPVTEAFF
v_call: TRBV5-1
j_call: TRBJ1-1
d_call: .
clone_size: many

cdr3_nt: TGTGCCAGCAGCCAAGTAGGGACAGGTCCTCTCTATGGCTACACCTTC
cdr3_aa: CASSQVGTGPLYGYTF
v_call: TRBV3-1
j_call: TRBJ1-2
d_call: TRBD1
clone_size: many

cdr3_nt: TGTGCCACCAGTGATTTGCATAGGACAGGCGCCTCTGGGGCCAACGTCCTGACTTTC
cdr3_aa: CATSDLHRTGASGANVLTF
v_call: TRBV24-1
j_call: TRBJ2-6
d_call: TRBD1
clone_size: .

cdr3_nt: TGTGCCAGCAGCTTAGGAGCGGGAGCCTACGAGCAGTACTTC
cdr3_aa: CASSLGAGAYEQYF
v_call: TRBV11-2
j_call: TRBJ2-7
d_call: TRBD2
clone_size: many

cdr3_nt: TGTGCCAGAAGCTTGGCTGGGAGCACTGAAGCTTTCTTT
cdr3_aa: CARSLAGSTEAFF
v_call: TRBV5-3
j_call: TRBJ1-1
d_call: .
clone_size: .

cdr3_nt: TGTGCCATCAGTGGTGACAGGAACTCTGGAAACACCATATATTTT
cdr3_aa: CAISGDRNSGNTIYF
v_call: TRBV10-3
j_call: TRBJ1-3
d_call: .
clone_size: few

cdr3_nt: TGCAGCATAATGGGGGCAGGGGGCACAGATACGCAGTATTTT
cdr3_aa: CSIMGAGGTDTQYF
v_call: TRBV29-1
j_call: TRBJ2-3
d_call: .
clone_size: many

cdr3_nt: TGTGCCAGCAGCTTAGCAGGGGGCAATCAGCCCCAGCATTTT
cdr3_aa: CASSLAGGNQPQHF
v_call: TRBV7-6
j_call: TRBJ1-5
d_call: .
clone_size: many

cdr3_nt: TGCGCCAGCAGCTTGGACAGTGACTATGGCTACACCTTC
cdr3_aa: CASSLDSDYGYTF
v_call: TRBV5-1
j_call: TRBJ1-2
d_call: .
clone_size: .

cdr3_nt: TGTGCCAGCAGCTCCCGACAGGGAGCCGAAGCTTTCTTT
cdr3_aa: CASSSRQGAEAFF
v_call: TRBV5-4
j_call: TRBJ1-1
d_call: TRBD1
clone_size: .

cdr3_nt: TGCAGTGCTAGAGTGGGGTACAATGAGCAGTTCTTC
cdr3_aa: CSARVGYNEQFF
v_call: TRBV20-1
j_call: TRBJ2-1
d_call: .
clone_size: many

cdr3_nt: TGCAGTGCTAGCGAGGAGCGGAGCACAGATACGCAGTATTTT
cdr3_aa: CSASEERSTDTQYF
v_call: TRBV20-1
j_call: TRBJ2-3
d_call: .
clone_size: few

cdr3_nt: TGCAGCGTTGTCCTCCGGGGGGGACGCCTCTCTGGGGCCAACGTCCTGACTTTC
cdr3_aa: CSVVLRGGRLSGANVLTF
v_call: TRBV29-1
j_call: TRBJ2-6
d_call: TRBD2
clone_size: many

cdr3_nt: TGTGCCAGCAGCCCCTGGGGGGGGACGCTCTCCATTCCGTTCTTC
cdr3_aa: CASSPWGGTLSIPFF
v_call: TRBV11-2
j_call: TRBJ2-1
d_call: TRBD2
clone_size: many

cdr3_nt: TGCGCCAGCAGCCAAGATCACACGGATAACACTGAAGCTTTCTTT
cdr3_aa: CASSQDHTDNTEAFF
v_call: TRBV4-3
j_call: TRBJ1-1
d_call: .
clone_size: .

cdr3_nt: TGTGCCAGCAGTTTAGGGTTCTTGGGGACAAGCAATCAGCCCCAGCATTTT
cdr3_aa: CASSLGFLGTSNQPQHF
v_call: TRBV12-3/TRBV12-4
j_call: TRBJ1-5
d_call: .
clone_size: .

cdr3_nt: TGTGCCAGCAGCCTAAAGCTGAAGGAGACTAACTATGGCTACACCTTC
cdr3_aa: CASSLKLKETNYGYTF
v_call: TRBV21-1
j_call: TRBJ1-2
d_call: .
clone_size: .

cdr3_nt: TGCAGCGTTGAAAACAGCAATGAGCAGTTCTTC
cdr3_aa: CSVENSNEQFF
v_call: TRBV29-1
j_call: TRBJ2-1
d_call: .
clone_size: few

cdr3_nt: TGTGCCAGCAGTTACCTACGGGGGGGCAATGAGCAGTTCTTC
cdr3_aa: CASSYLRGGNEQFF
v_call: TRBV7-2
j_call: TRBJ2-1
d_call: TRBD2
clone_size: .

cdr3_nt: TGTGCCATCAGTGAGTCTGCCGACTCCTACGAGCAGTACTTC
cdr3_aa: CAISESADSYEQYF
v_call: TRBV10-3
j_call: TRBJ2-7
d_call: .
clone_size: many

cdr3_nt: TGCAGTGTTGAGCGAAACTATGGCTACACCTTC
cdr3_aa: CSVERNYGYTF
v_call: TRBV20-1
j_call: TRBJ1-2
d_call: .
clone_size: many

cdr3_nt: TGTGCCATCAGTGGCGCGGGGTATGTTGGAAACACCATATATTTT
cdr3_aa: CAISGAGYVGNTIYF
v_call: TRBV10-3
j_call: TRBJ1-3
d_call: .
clone_size: .

cdr3_nt: TGCAGCGTTGTGGTATCTAGCGCCGTCTACGAGCAGTACTTC
cdr3_aa: CSVVVSSAVYEQYF
v_call: TRBV29-1
j_call: TRBJ2-7
d_call: .
clone_size: .

cdr3_nt: TGTGCCAGCAGCCCAGGTTTTGGGGGTGGCGAAAAACTGTTTTTT
cdr3_aa: CASSPGFGGGEKLFF
v_call: TRBV7-2
j_call: TRBJ1-4
d_call: .
clone_size: many